At least ten counts were recorded for the clone carrying this T cell receptor beta chain. What it recognizes is unknown. 5'RACE with 10-nucleotide random UMIs generated the cDNA. TCRdb analysed the 5' RACE reads with MiXCR anew, one entry per CDR3 protein. Here the sample spans approximately 36,000 distinct CDR3 sequences, over 8.5% being singletons. This specimen comes from a study of neurological immune-mediated disorders. Germline CDR1 and CDR2: DFQATT and SNEGSKA (reference sequence). CDR3 size: 13 residues. V lost 5 bases, J lost 4 bases, and 14 bases lay in between. Findings and limits, study-wide: The most TCR clonal expansion was seen in HTLV-1-associated myelopathy, and the least was seen in multiple sclerosis, which fell below healthy controls. Because no CDR3 amino acid sequences were shared across subjects by expanded clones, private repertoires were suggested in all groups.

The time point denotes: technical triplicate 1. Material for sequencing was PBMCs. The TCR originated in a man aged 55 to 70 with HTLV-1-associated myelopathy (HAM/TSP). The genes are TRBV20-1 and TRBJ1-1, with a tentative D call TRBD1 (6 bases). The CDR3 reads CSAWGGGFTEAFF. CDR3 in DNA: TGCAGTGCTTGGGGGGGGGGCTTCACTGAAGCTTTCTTT.